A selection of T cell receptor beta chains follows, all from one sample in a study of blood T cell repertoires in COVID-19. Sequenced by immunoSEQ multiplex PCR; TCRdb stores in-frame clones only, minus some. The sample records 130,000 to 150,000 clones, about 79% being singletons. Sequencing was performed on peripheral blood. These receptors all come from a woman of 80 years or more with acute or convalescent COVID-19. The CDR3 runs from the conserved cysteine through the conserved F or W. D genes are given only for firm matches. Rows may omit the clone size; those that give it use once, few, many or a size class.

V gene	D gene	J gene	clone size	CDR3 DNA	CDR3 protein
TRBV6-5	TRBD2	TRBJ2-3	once	TGTGCCGGATCGAGCGGGAAAAGCACAGATACGCAGTATTTT	CAGSSGKSTDTQYF
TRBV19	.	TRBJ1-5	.	TGTGCCAGTAGCCCTGAGGGGGGGTTCCAGCCCCAGCATTTT	CASSPEGGFQPQHF
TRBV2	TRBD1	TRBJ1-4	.	TGTGCCAGCAGAAATACTTTAACGACAGGGACTAATGAAAAACTGTTTTTT	CASRNTLTTGTNEKLFF
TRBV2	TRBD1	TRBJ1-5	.	TGTGCCAGCAGTCGGACAGGGGGCCCCCTCAATCAGCCCCAGCATTTT	CASSRTGGPLNQPQHF
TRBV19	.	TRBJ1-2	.	TGTGCCAGTAGTCCGAGACAGTGGCTCTATGGCTACACCTTC	CASSPRQWLYGYTF
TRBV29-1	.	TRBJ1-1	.	TGCAGCGTTACCGGGACACTTTACACTGAAGCTTTCTTT	CSVTGTLYTEAFF
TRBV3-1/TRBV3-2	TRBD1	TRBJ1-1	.	TGTGCCAGCAGCTCCGGGACAGGACAGGGGGCTTCTGAAGCTTTCTTT	CASSSGTGQGASEAFF
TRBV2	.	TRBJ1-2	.	TGTGCCAGCGAGTGGGAGGCCCCGGGGGGCTACACCTTC	CASEWEAPGGYTF
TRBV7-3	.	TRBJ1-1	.	TGTGCCAGCAGCATACAGGGTAACACTGAAGCTTTCTTT	CASSIQGNTEAFF
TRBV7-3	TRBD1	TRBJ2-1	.	TGTGCCAGCAGCCTAGACAGGGACAATGAGCAGTTCTTC	CASSLDRDNEQFF
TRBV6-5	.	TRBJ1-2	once	TGTGCCAGCAGGGTCACGCACTCTCAAAACTATGGCTACACCTTC	CASRVTHSQNYGYTF
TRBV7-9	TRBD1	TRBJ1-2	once	TGTGCCAGCAGCGCCCTACAGGGGGTCAGGAACTATGGCTACACCTTC	CASSALQGVRNYGYTF
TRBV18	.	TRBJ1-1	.	TGTGCCAGCTCACCCACGACAGGAGATGAAGCTTTCTTT	CASSPTTGDEAFF
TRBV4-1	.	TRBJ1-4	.	TGCGCCAGCAACCGACAGGCAGGTGAAAAACTGTTTTTT	CASNRQAGEKLFF
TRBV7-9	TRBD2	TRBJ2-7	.	TGTGCCTCGGGCGGGAGGGAGCAGTACTTC	CASGGREQYF
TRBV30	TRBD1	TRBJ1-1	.	TGTGCCAGCTCTATAAGGGGACAGGGTAGGAACACTGAAGCTTTCTTT	CASSIRGQGRNTEAFF
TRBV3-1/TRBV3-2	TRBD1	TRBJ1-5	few	TGTGCCAGCAGCCTCAACATCCGGGACAGGGTGATTTTT	CASSLNIRDRVIF
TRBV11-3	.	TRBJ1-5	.	TGTGCCAGCAGCCGGGACTCCGACAAGGGGTCTAGCAATCAGCCCCAGCATTTT	CASSRDSDKGSSNQPQHF
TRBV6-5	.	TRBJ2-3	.	TGTGCCAGCAGTCTCATCCGCCTTACAGGAGATACGCAGTATTTT	CASSLIRLTGDTQYF
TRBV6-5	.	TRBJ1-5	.	TGTGCCAGCAGGGGTGCAGGGGCGAAAAATCAGCCCCAGCATTTT	CASRGAGAKNQPQHF
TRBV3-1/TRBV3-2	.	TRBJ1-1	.	TGTGCCAGCACCAGTTCGGGAGGGACCACTGAAGCTTTCTTT	CASTSSGGTTEAFF
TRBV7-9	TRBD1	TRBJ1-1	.	TGTGCCAGCAGTTGGGGACCGGGACAGGTTTGGACTGAAGCTTTCTTT	CASSWGPGQVWTEAFF
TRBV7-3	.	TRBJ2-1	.	TGTGCCAGCAGCTTCGGGACAAACAATGAGCAGTTCTTC	CASSFGTNNEQFF